These 29 T cell receptor beta chains were all obtained from the same sample, sequenced in a study of T cell responses to AZD1222 COVID-19 vaccine. This table comes from immunoSEQ multiplex PCR, and its TCRdb copy is limited to in-frame clones, with some not included. The sample comprises approximately 100,000 clones, more than 70% of which are singletons, and 4.4% rests with the top ten. Sequencing used peripheral blood, obtained 28 days after the second AZD1222 dose. The receptor set was obtained from an adult who received the AZD1222 COVID-19 vaccine.

This clone was detected only a few times. CDR3 in amino acids: CASQSSRDRDSEQYF. CDR3 bases: TGTGCCAGTCAGTCCAGCCGGGACAGGGACAGCGAGCAGTACTTC. The chain carries TRBV27 and TRBJ2-7; 9 nucleotides line up with TRBD1. This CDR3 has 15 residues. With V trimmed by 9 bases and J by 6 bases, 15 bases remained unmatched. From germline, CDR1 is MNHEY and CDR2 SMNVEV (reference sequence).

This clone occurred once. The chain couples TRBV19 to TRBJ2-7; D is perhaps TRBD1 (5 bases). Per the germline V gene, CDR1 is LNHDA and CDR2 is SQIVND (reference sequence). The CDR3 loop spans 15 amino acids. The V end was cut by 0 bases, the J end by 4 bases, with 13 bases between. CDR3 bases: TGTGCCAGTAGTATAGAAACAGGAGCCCCTTACGAGCAGTACTTC. Translation: CASSIETGAPYEQYF.

In DNA form, the CDR3 reads TGCGCCAGCAGCCAAGATCAGACAGGATCAAACACCGGGGAGCTGTTTTTT. Translated, it gives CASSQDQTGSNTGELFF. The V call is TRBV4-3, the J call TRBJ2-2; a possible D gene is TRBD1 (6 bases). V gave up 0 bases and J gave up 2 bases, with 13 bases separating them. This CDR3 is 17 amino acids long. Germline V lookup: CDR1 LGHNA, CDR2 YSLEER.

This chain uses TRBV30 with TRBJ1-2, with D hard to call. The germline V and J ends were trimmed by 1 base and 8 bases, with 14 bases remaining between them. The CDR3 covers 13 residues. Looked up from germline, CDR1 is GTSNPN and CDR2 is SVGIG (reference sequence). CDR3 DNA: TGTGCCTGGAGTGCTGTGGTCCCCAACGGCTACACCTTC. Encoded protein: CAWSAVVPNGYTF.

There are a few counts of this clone. The chain employs TRBV19 and TRBJ2-3; maybe TRBD2 (5 bases). Trimming cost V 7 bases and J 8 bases, with 16 bases left between them. CDR1 is LNHDA and CDR2 is SQIVND in the germline V gene (reference sequence). This CDR3 contains 13 residues. In DNA form, the CDR3 reads TGTGCCAGTAAGCCGCCTGCAGCGGCTACGCAGTATTTT. It encodes CASKPPAAATQYF.

This rearrangement joins TRBV27 to TRBJ2-5; either TRBD1 or TRBD2 may fit D (5 bases each). The V gene lost 7 bases and the J gene lost 4 bases, with 16 bases spanning the gap. Germline CDR1 reads MNHEY; CDR2 reads SMNVEV (reference sequence). This CDR3 contains 14 residues. CDR3 nucleotide sequence: TGTGCCAGCAAACCTCTCGGGACGACAGAGACCCAGTACTTC. This sequence encodes CASKPLGTTETQYF.

The J gene is TRBJ1-1, the V gene TRBV13; unclear D gene. This CDR3 has 13 amino acids. Germline V gene data show CDR1 as PRHDT and CDR2 as FYEKMQ (reference sequence). V lost 5 bases to trimming and J lost 1 base, with 8 bases between them. The DNA of the CDR3 is TGTGCCAGCAGCATCCAAGGGAACACTGAAGCTTTCTTT. This encodes CASSIQGNTEAFF.

The rearrangement joins TRBV5-1 to TRBJ1-3; D ambiguous. V was trimmed by 4 bases and J by 2 bases, leaving 13 bases between them. The germline V gene has CDR1 SGHRS and CDR2 YFSETQ. There are 15 residues in the CDR3. The chain's CDR3 is CASSPGRSTGNTIYF. The CDR3 DNA is TGCGCCAGCAGCCCCGGACGGTCCACTGGAAACACCATATATTTT.

This chain joins TRBV5-1 and TRBJ2-6, with 10 positions matching TRBD1. V lost 4 bases and J lost 3; bases outside the gene matches: 7. Looked up from germline, CDR1 is SGHRS and CDR2 is YFSETQ. CDR3 length: 17 amino acids. CDR3 loop: CASSRDRGIGGANVLTF. The CDR3 DNA is TGCGCCAGCAGCCGGGACAGGGGAATCGGTGGGGCCAACGTCCTGACTTTC.

The V gene is TRBV6-5, the J gene TRBJ2-7, with D perhaps matching TRBD1 or TRBD2 (5 bases each). There are 13 residues in the CDR3. V was shortened by 6 bases and J by 0 bases, with 9 bases between the two germline ends. Germline V lookup: CDR1 MNHEY, CDR2 SVGAGI. The CDR3 DNA is TGTGCCAGCAGCTGGGGGAGCTCCTACGAGCAGTACTTC. Encoded protein: CASSWGSSYEQYF.

The table lists this clone with a few counts. This chain uses TRBV16 with TRBJ1-1; D gene ambiguous. Germline CDR1 KGHSY, CDR2 FQNENV. The CDR3 runs to 12 residues. The V and J ends lost 1 base and 11 bases respectively, with 11 bases between them. CDR3 residues: CASSQLMAGAFF. CDR3 DNA sequence: TGTGCCAGCAGCCAATTGATGGCAGGCGCTTTCTTT.

The V gene is TRBV30, the J gene TRBJ2-7, with D uncertain. CDR3 length: 11 residues. Germline CDR1 and CDR2: GTSNPN and SVGIG (reference sequence). The V gene lost 3 bases and the J gene lost 5 bases, with 8 bases spanning the gap. The CDR3 sequence is CAWRGLDEQYF. Written as DNA, the CDR3 is TGTGCCTGGAGGGGTCTCGACGAGCAGTACTTC.

For the CDR3, the DNA is TGTGCCAGCAGCTTAACGTTTAACTCCCTCAATGAGCAGTTCTTC. Protein: CASSLTFNSLNEQFF. The gene calls are TRBV11-2 and TRBJ2-1; D remains ambiguous. Germline CDR1 and CDR2: SGHAT and FQNNGV. The CDR3 extends over 15 amino acids. The germline V and J ends were trimmed by 2 bases and 6 bases, with 14 bases remaining between them.

V usage is TRBV28 and J usage is TRBJ1-2, with 8 bases fitting TRBD1. CDR3 length: 15 residues. Germline V gene sequence: CDR1 MDHEN, CDR2 SYDVKM. J lost 2 bases, V lost 6 bases, and 8 bases had no gene match. The CDR3 spells CASSPRTGGNYGYTF. The CDR3 nucleotides are TGTGCCAGCAGCCCCCGAACAGGGGGGAACTATGGCTACACCTTC.

This clone was recorded a few times. The chain has TRBV15 and TRBJ1-5; no clear D. This CDR3 has 14 amino acids. Between the trimmed V and J ends, which lost 4 bases and 2 bases, there was a span of 9 bases. Germline V lookup: CDR1 LNHNV, CDR2 YYDKDF (reference sequence). The CDR3 DNA reads as TGTGCCACCAGCAAGGAAGGAGGCAATCAGCCCCAGCATTTT. Translation gives CATSKEGGNQPQHF.

The count of this clone is one. The rearrangement uses TRBV10-3 and TRBJ2-1; D not resolved. V lost 3 bases to trimming and J lost 4 bases, with 4 bases between them. This CDR3 contains 12 residues. Per germline, CDR1 ENHRY and CDR2 SYGVKD. The CDR3 is CAISERYNEQFF. The CDR3 nucleotides are TGTGCCATCAGTGAACGGTACAATGAGCAGTTCTTC.

This chain links TRBV6-2 or TRBV6-3 with TRBJ1-2; D remains unclear. Germline lookup yields CDR1 MNHEY and CDR2 SVGEGT. Trimming took 5 bases from V and 8 from J, leaving 12 bases between them. This CDR3 spans 12 amino acids. In DNA form, the CDR3 reads TGTGCCAGCAGTCAACAGAGTATGGGCTACACCTTC. Its translation: CASSQQSMGYTF.

J is TRBJ1-4 and V is TRBV19; possible D gene TRBD1, 5 bases. The CDR3 runs to 13 residues. V lost 9 bases and J lost 5, with 13 bases in between. Per germline, CDR1 LNHDA and CDR2 SQIVND (reference sequence). This chain's CDR3 is CASRRDGNEKLFF. CDR3 nucleotides: TGTGCCAGCCGAAGGGACGGGAATGAAAAACTGTTTTTT.

The chain joins TRBV6-5 to TRBJ1-3, with D possibly being TRBD1 (5 bases). This CDR3 spans 13 amino acids. Trimming pared 4 bases from V and 8 bases from J, leaving 12 bases between. Germline CDR1 MNHEY, CDR2 SVGAGI. CDR3 in amino acids: CASSWGSRDTIYF. The CDR3, as DNA: TGTGCCAGCAGTTGGGGTTCCAGGGACACCATATATTTT.

The CDR3, as DNA: TGTGCCAGCAGCTTGGGGGGACACTCCGCGCTGACCCAGCATTTT. It encodes CASSLGGHSALTQHF. The chain recombines TRBV5-6 with TRBJ1-5, with D possibly matching TRBD1 (6 bases). Germline CDR1 SGHDT, CDR2 YYEEEE. Deletions cut 0 bases from V and 11 bases from J, with 18 bases between. The CDR3 runs 15 residues.

This chain links TRBV7-8 with TRBJ1-2, with D possibly matching TRBD1 (6 bases). V lost 7 bases and J lost 8, with 17 bases in between. Germline CDR1 reads SGHVS; CDR2 reads FQNEAQ. The CDR3 is 13 amino acids. The CDR3 sequence is CASTTGEGGGYTF. CDR3 in DNA: TGTGCCAGCACCACGGGGGAGGGGGGAGGCTACACCTTC.

The chain combines TRBV3-1 (or the pseudogene TRBV3-2) with TRBJ1-2; a weak D match, TRBD1 (5 bases). V lost 1 base to trimming and J lost 7 bases, with 10 bases between them. The CDR3 extends over 13 amino acids. Germline V CDR1 and CDR2: LGHDT, YNNKEL (reference sequence). The CDR3 protein is CASSQGSQGGYTF. DNA for the CDR3: TGTGCCAGCAGCCAAGGAAGTCAGGGTGGCTACACCTTC.

This rearrangement joins TRBV6-2 or TRBV6-3 to TRBJ1-2, with D possibly matching TRBD1 (6 bases). V was trimmed by 0 bases and J by 2 bases, leaving 7 bases between them. Germline lookup yields CDR1 MNHEY and CDR2 SVGEGT. This CDR3 contains 14 residues. CDR3 protein: CASSYSTGNYGYTF. For the CDR3, the DNA is TGTGCCAGCAGTTACTCGACAGGAAACTATGGCTACACCTTC.

This clone was detected only a few times. This chain connects TRBV5-1 to TRBJ2-1; 7 nucleotides align to TRBD2. Per the germline V gene, CDR1 is SGHRS and CDR2 is YFSETQ. The CDR3 is made up of 12 amino acids. Trimming at V came to 7 bases and at J to 10 bases, leaving 8 bases not matched to a gene. In DNA form, the CDR3 reads TGCGCCAGCTCGACGGGAGGCAGGGAGCAGTTCTTC. Encoded protein: CASSTGGREQFF.

V and J are TRBV5-1 and TRBJ2-2, with D maybe TRBD2 (5 bases). V was cut by 1 base and J by 0 bases, with 10 bases left in between. The germline gives CDR1 SGHRS, CDR2 YFSETQ. There are 16 residues in the CDR3. The CDR3 protein is CASSLRGITNTGELFF. DNA of the CDR3: TGCGCCAGCAGCTTGCGGGGAATCACGAACACCGGGGAGCTGTTTTTT.

The chain couples TRBV4-2 to TRBJ2-3; 10 bases are a match to TRBD2. This CDR3 is 16 amino acids long. CDR1 LGHNA and CDR2 YNFKEQ come from the germline V gene. V lost 0 bases and J lost 5; bases outside the gene matches: 5. The CDR3 DNA reads TGTGCCAGCAGCCAAGAATTAGCGGGAGGAGGAGATACGCAGTATTTT. This sequence encodes CASSQELAGGGDTQYF.

This clone was picked up a small number of times. V usage is TRBV9 and J usage is TRBJ2-2; either TRBD1 or TRBD2 may supply D (6 bases each). CDR1 is SGDLS, CDR2 YYNGEE, per germline. V dropped 7 bases and J dropped 3 bases, with 13 bases sitting between them. This CDR3 has 14 amino acids. The DNA of the CDR3 is TGTGCCAGCCGGGGGCAGGGAGACACCGGGGAGCTGTTTTTT. It is translated as CASRGQGDTGELFF. Using reference TRBV9 and TRBJ2-2 for the parts outside the CDR3, the full variable domain is DSGVTQTPKHLITATGQRVTLRCSPRSGDLSVYWYQQSLDQGLQFLIQYYNGEERAKGNILERFSAQQFPDLHSELNLSSLELGDSALYFCASRGQGDTGELFFGEGSRLTVL.

The chain carries TRBV2 and TRBJ2-7; 8 bases map to TRBD2. CDR3 length: 15 residues. CDR1 is SNHLY and CDR2 is FYNNEI in the germline V gene. V shed 3 bases and J 2 bases; nucleotides not matched to a gene: 6. This CDR3 is CASSDLAGDTYEQYF. CDR3 sequence (DNA): TGTGCCAGCAGTGACCTAGCGGGCGACACCTACGAGCAGTACTTC.

The chain recombines TRBV30 with TRBJ2-1; 11 bases line up with TRBD2. Germline assignment: CDR1 GTSNPN and CDR2 SVGIG (reference sequence). The CDR3 loop spans 15 amino acids. With 4 bases clipped from V and 3 bases from J, the junction kept 5 bases outside the gene matches. The CDR3 nucleotides read TGTGCCTGGAATGGACTAGCGGGTATCTACAATGAGCAGTTCTTC. It codes for CAWNGLAGIYNEQFF.